The rows below give T cell receptor beta chains drawn from one sample of a study of blood T cell repertoires in COVID-19. Repertoires were generated with immunoSEQ multiplex PCR, while TCRdb's copy carries only in-frame clones and drops some. The table records about 260,000 clones, roughly 87% of them present only once. The sample consisted of peripheral blood. These receptors were collected from a human donor in a cohort sampled during active COVID-19. The CDR3 runs from the conserved cysteine through the conserved F or W. Fields, in order: J gene, V gene, CDR3 protein.

TRBJ2-3	TRBV6-2/TRBV6-3	CASSYPQGLAGGTDTQYF
TRBJ2-3	TRBV19	CASSVGVGSGSSTQYF
TRBJ1-4	TRBV30	CAWSAGGGGNEKLFF
TRBJ1-6	TRBV4-3	CASSQVTQGSYSPLHF
TRBJ1-2	TRBV7-9	CASSLSTANYGYTF
TRBJ1-2	TRBV18	CASSQNGGTTAEGYTF
TRBJ2-5	TRBV15	CATSGDTRYDIETQYF
TRBJ1-2	TRBV25-1	CASSSSGVMGYTF
TRBJ2-7	TRBV12-3/TRBV12-4	CASSHRRTDEQYF
TRBJ2-7	TRBV3-1/TRBV3-2	CASSQEIPSGTLAPCLYEQYF
TRBJ1-1	TRBV29-1	CSVEDRGGTEAFF
TRBJ2-7	TRBV28	CASSFNEQYF
TRBJ2-3	TRBV7-9	CALSLDTQYF
TRBJ1-1	TRBV5-1	CASSGKQGANMNTEAFF
TRBJ2-7	TRBV4-3	CASSQDLGDSDYEQYF
TRBJ1-5	TRBV19	CVGNQPQHF
TRBJ1-5	TRBV28	CASSLNQPQHF
TRBJ1-2	TRBV6-1	CASSEGTVGLRGYTF
TRBJ1-1	TRBV18	CASSRTGFPEAFF
TRBJ2-3	TRBV28	CASSPTSGTGGRTQYF
TRBJ2-2	TRBV5-1	CASSFTGVDTGELFF
TRBJ2-7	TRBV9	CASSDRSGVGEQYF
TRBJ1-1	TRBV5-1	CASSPNLRGNTEAFF
TRBJ1-4	TRBV6-2/TRBV6-3	CASSYLGGGSSTNEKLFF
TRBJ1-1	TRBV6-5	CASAVGANTEAFF
TRBJ1-5	TRBV27	CASSLQGRQPQHF
TRBJ1-1	TRBV4-2	CASSQIGQGAISEAFF
TRBJ2-7	TRBV9	CASSGLNYEQYF
TRBJ2-7	TRBV6-5	CASSQVGQPAYEQYF
TRBJ2-7	TRBV28	CASSLSDRSYEQYF
TRBJ2-1	TRBV14	CASNPQGQGFYNEQFF
TRBJ2-2	TRBV7-9	CASSWATGGNTGELFF
TRBJ2-1	TRBV6-2/TRBV6-3	CASSRAGVRKNEQFF
TRBJ2-1	TRBV11-3	CASSSRGPGAYNEQFF
TRBJ1-1	TRBV28	CASSTSGLGTEAFF
TRBJ1-2	TRBV6-2/TRBV6-3	CASSYGGPGYGYTF
TRBJ1-2	TRBV21-1	CASSPMGQGNYGYTF
TRBJ1-1	TRBV7-9	CASGRQGTMNTEAFF
TRBJ2-1	TRBV7-3	CASSLTASGAREQFF
TRBJ2-7	TRBV10-3	CAISERDYEQYF
TRBJ2-7	TRBV7-2	CASRYSGGADEQYF
TRBJ1-3	TRBV11-2	CASSFRPGGEGNTIYF